A selection of T cell receptor beta chains follows, all from one sample in a study of Ad26.COV2.S vaccination and SARS-CoV-2 variants. Sequencing used immunoSEQ multiplex PCR; TCRdb keeps in-frame clones, though not all of them. The sample contains about 420,000 clones, 88% of which appear only once. This specimen was peripheral blood, taken in a trial of Ad26.COV2.S vaccine versus placebo. The receptors originated from a person between 18 and 65 years old who received the Ad26.COV2.S COVID-19 vaccine or a placebo. The CDR3 runs from the conserved cysteine through the conserved F or W. The D gene is left open where the match is weak. Size is omitted from some rows. Given values are once, few, many or a class for expanded clones.

clone size	V gene	J gene	D gene	CDR3 DNA	CDR3 protein
NA	TRBV7-6	TRBJ2-1	NA	TGTGCCAGCAGCCGCACCGGGCCGGGTTCCGGTGGTGAGCAGTTCTTC	CASSRTGPGSGGEQFF
NA	TRBV6-5	TRBJ2-7	TRBD1	TGTGCCAGCAGTTACTCCGGGACAGGCGTATACGAGCAGTACTTC	CASSYSGTGVYEQYF
NA	TRBV4-3	TRBJ2-5	TRBD2	TGCGCCAGCAGCCAAGCAGCGGGGGGGCCAGAGACCCAGTACTTC	CASSQAAGGPETQYF
NA	TRBV27	TRBJ1-2	NA	TGTGCCAGCAGTTTCGGTCCTCACGGGGGGGGAGATGGCTACACCTTC	CASSFGPHGGGDGYTF
NA	TRBV5-4	TRBJ2-3	NA	TGTGCCAGCAGCTTGGTGTCAGATACGCAGTATTTT	CASSLVSDTQYF
NA	TRBV24-1	TRBJ2-5	NA	TGTGCCACCAGTGATTTGCGGACTACCGAAGAGACCCAGTACTTC	CATSDLRTTEETQYF
NA	TRBV6-5	TRBJ1-2	TRBD1	TGTGCCAGCAGTTACTTCAACAGGGGCAGGGTCTATGGCTACACCTTC	CASSYFNRGRVYGYTF
NA	TRBV18	TRBJ1-2	NA	TGTGCCAGCTCACCAGAGGACGACTATGGCTACACCTTC	CASSPEDDYGYTF
NA	TRBV11-2	TRBJ2-7	NA	TGTGCCAGCAGCTTGAGAGACGAGCAGTACTTC	CASSLRDEQYF
NA	TRBV9	TRBJ2-2	NA	TGTGCCAGCAGCGTAGCTGGGGGAGTGAACACCGGGGAGCTGTTTTTT	CASSVAGGVNTGELFF
NA	TRBV7-8	TRBJ2-6	NA	TGTGCCAGCAGCCAAGGGGGGGCAGGGGCCAACGTCCTGACTTTC	CASSQGGAGANVLTF
NA	TRBV13	TRBJ1-5	TRBD1	TGTGCCAGCAGCCTCGGGACAGGGAACAATCAGCCCCAGCATTTT	CASSLGTGNNQPQHF
NA	TRBV5-1	TRBJ2-2	NA	TGCGCCAGCAGCTTGGAGGGGCCCGGGGAGCTGTTTTTT	CASSLEGPGELFF
NA	TRBV27	TRBJ2-5	NA	TGTGCCAGCAGTTTGATGTACCAAGAGACCCAGTACTTC	CASSLMYQETQYF
NA	TRBV27	TRBJ1-1	TRBD1	TGTGCCAGCAGTAAGACAGGGGCCACTGAAGCTTTCTTT	CASSKTGATEAFF
NA	TRBV11-3	TRBJ2-5	NA	TGTGCCAGCAGCTTAGAACCTCAAGAGACCCAGTACTTC	CASSLEPQETQYF
NA	TRBV6-5	TRBJ1-2	NA	TGTGCCAGCAGTTATACCGGGGGCCTGGGCTACACCTTC	CASSYTGGLGYTF
NA	TRBV5-8	TRBJ1-5	NA	TGTGCCAGCAGCTCCTGGGGGGGGCACCAGCCCCAGCATTTT	CASSSWGGHQPQHF
NA	TRBV4-1	TRBJ1-2	TRBD1	TGCGCCAGCAGCCAAGACCCGGGACAGCACTATGGCTACACCTTC	CASSQDPGQHYGYTF
NA	TRBV19	TRBJ2-1	NA	TGTGCCAGTAGTCCAGGACTCCTCCCTAATGAGCAGTTCTTC	CASSPGLLPNEQFF
NA	TRBV7-8	TRBJ2-3	NA	TGTGCCAGCAGCCCAACCGGGTTCACAGATACGCAGTATTTT	CASSPTGFTDTQYF
NA	TRBV10-3	TRBJ2-7	TRBD2	TGTGCCATCAGTCCGACTAGCGGGGGCACCTACGAGCAGTACTTC	CAISPTSGGTYEQYF
NA	TRBV3-1/TRBV3-2	TRBJ1-1	NA	TGTGCCAGCAGCCAAAGCACTATGAACACTGAAGCTTTCTTT	CASSQSTMNTEAFF
NA	TRBV3-1/TRBV3-2	TRBJ1-5	NA	TGTGCCAGCAGCCAAGAGGTACGGCAGCCCCAGCATTTT	CASSQEVRQPQHF
NA	TRBV7-2	TRBJ2-5	NA	TGTGCCAGCAGCCCCAATAGGATCCAAGAGACCCAGTACTTC	CASSPNRIQETQYF
NA	TRBV6-5	TRBJ2-7	NA	TGTGCCAGCAGAATCTCAGGGGTCTACGAGCAGTACTTC	CASRISGVYEQYF
NA	TRBV7-2	TRBJ1-4	NA	TGTGCCAGCAGCTTAGGGCACACAAGAGGGAGGAATGAAAAACTGTTTTTT	CASSLGHTRGRNEKLFF
NA	TRBV7-2	TRBJ2-3	TRBD2	TGTGCCAGCAGCTTAGAGCTAGCGGGGCTAAGGGATACGCAGTATTTT	CASSLELAGLRDTQYF
NA	TRBV6-5	TRBJ1-5	NA	TGTGCCAGCACCATAGGGGGAGCTCAGCCCCAGCATTTT	CASTIGGAQPQHF
NA	TRBV30	TRBJ2-5	NA	TGTGCCTGGAGTGGGGGGACCACCGAGACCCAGTACTTC	CAWSGGTTETQYF
NA	TRBV6-5	TRBJ1-1	TRBD1	TGTGCCAGCAGGGCCAGGGGGATCACTGAAGCTTTCTTT	CASRARGITEAFF
NA	TRBV5-1	TRBJ2-7	NA	TGCGCCAGCAGCCCCGACGGAACCTACGAGCAGTACTTC	CASSPDGTYEQYF
once	TRBV7-9	TRBJ2-7	NA	TGTGCCAGCAGCTTATCAGGGGGGGATGTCTACGAGCAGTACTTC	CASSLSGGDVYEQYF
NA	TRBV6-1	TRBJ2-7	NA	TGTGCCAGCAGTGACCCTAGGCCGGGACACCGCTCCTACGAGCAGTACTTC	CASSDPRPGHRSYEQYF
NA	TRBV18	TRBJ2-5	NA	TGTGCCAGCTCACCATCCTCTGGGACCCAGTACTTC	CASSPSSGTQYF
NA	TRBV19	TRBJ2-2	TRBD2	TGTGCCACGGGACTAACCACCGGGGAGCTGTTTTTT	CATGLTTGELFF
NA	TRBV15	TRBJ2-6	NA	TGTGCCACCAGCAGAGATAGGGGGTCTGGGGCCAACGTCCTGACTTTC	CATSRDRGSGANVLTF
NA	TRBV7-2	TRBJ1-2	TRBD1	TGTGCCAGCAGCTCCCGGTCTGGACAGGGGATCAAAGGGTATGGCTACACCTTC	CASSSRSGQGIKGYGYTF
once	TRBV19	TRBJ1-1	TRBD1	TGTGCCAGTAGTAGGGGACAGGGTTTCACTGAAGCTTTCTTT	CASSRGQGFTEAFF
NA	TRBV4-2	TRBJ2-7	NA	TGTGCCAGCAGCCCTAGGGCGCCGGGCTACGAGCAGTACTTC	CASSPRAPGYEQYF
NA	TRBV7-8	TRBJ1-5	TRBD1	TGTGCCAGCAGCTTAGAACAGGGGAATCAGCCCCAGCATTTT	CASSLEQGNQPQHF
NA	TRBV19	TRBJ2-7	TRBD1	TGTGCCAGTAGTATTGGGTCAGGGGGCTTTTACGAGCAGTACTTC	CASSIGSGGFYEQYF